This is a list of T cell receptor beta chains from one sample in a study of T cell repertoires in cytomegalovirus infection. TCRdb used MiXCR to reprocess the reads, holding one entry per CDR3 protein. The sample consists of 150,000 to 200,000 distinct CDR3 sequences, 25% to 30% of them appearing once. Sample: PBMCs. These TCRs come from a human donor in good health (CMV status not recorded). Some clones in this sample may be carry-over from other donors' samples. CDR3s include the opening cysteine and the closing phenylalanine or tryptophan. D genes are given only for firm matches. Not all rows give a size; the values are once, few, many and, for expanded clones, a class.

J | length | D | size | V | CDR3 | DNA
TRBJ2-7 | 14 | TRBD2 | . | TRBV2 | CASSEERGAYEQYF | TGTGCCAGCAGTGAAGAACGGGGGGCCTACGAGCAGTACTTC
TRBJ1-2 | 16 | TRBD1 | few | TRBV12-3/TRBV12-4 | CASSPSGDRGGTGYTF | TGTGCCAGCAGTCCCTCTGGGGACAGGGGAGGGACTGGCTACACCTTC
TRBJ1-3 | 17 | . | few | TRBV6-6 | CASSYSRVQGRGNTIYF | TGTGCCAGCAGTTACTCCAGAGTCCAGGGGAGAGGAAACACCATATATTTT
TRBJ1-2 | 13 | . | many | TRBV7-9 | CASSLAENYGYTF | TGTGCCAGCAGCTTAGCAGAAAACTATGGCTACACCTTC
TRBJ1-1 | 16 | TRBD1 | . | TRBV7-8 | CASSLVQGGVYTEAFF | TGTGCCAGCAGCTTAGTACAGGGGGGGGTCTACACTGAAGCTTTCTTT
TRBJ2-7 | 15 | . | . | TRBV20-1 | CSAREPTGDSYDQYF | TGCAGTGCTAGAGAACCGACGGGTGACTCCTACGATCAGTACTTC
TRBJ1-1 | 13 | . | once | TRBV2 | CASTESRNTEAFF | TGTGCCTCAACGGAGTCCCGGAACACTGAAGCTTTCTTT
TRBJ2-2 | 11 | . | many | TRBV7-2 | CASSLVGELFF | TGTGCCAGCAGCTTAGTAGGGGAGCTGTTTTTT
TRBJ1-2 | 13 | . | . | TRBV6-2/TRBV6-3 | CASSYSWTAGYTF | TGTGCCAGCAGTTACTCTTGGACGGCGGGCTACACCTTC
TRBJ1-6 | 13 | . | . | TRBV20-1 | CSAPNREGSPLHF | TGCAGTGCCCCAAACAGGGAGGGATCACCCCTCCACTTT
TRBJ1-2 | 15 | . | . | TRBV28 | CASSPGGRGRDGYTF | TGTGCCAGCAGCCCCGGTGGGAGGGGGAGAGATGGCTACACCTTC
TRBJ1-2 | 12 | . | many | TRBV7-2 | CASSLTTAGYTF | TGTGCCAGCAGCTTGACGACAGCTGGCTACACCTTC